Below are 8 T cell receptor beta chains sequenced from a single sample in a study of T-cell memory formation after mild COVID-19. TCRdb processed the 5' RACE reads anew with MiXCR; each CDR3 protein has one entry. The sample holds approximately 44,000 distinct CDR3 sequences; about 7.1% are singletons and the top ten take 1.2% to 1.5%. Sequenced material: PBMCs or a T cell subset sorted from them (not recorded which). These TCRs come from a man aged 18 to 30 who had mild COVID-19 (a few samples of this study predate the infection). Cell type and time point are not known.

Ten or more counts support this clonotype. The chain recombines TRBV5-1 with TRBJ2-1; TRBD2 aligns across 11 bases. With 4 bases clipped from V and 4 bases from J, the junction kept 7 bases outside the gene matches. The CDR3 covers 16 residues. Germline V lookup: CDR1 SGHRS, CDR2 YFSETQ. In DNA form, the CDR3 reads TGCGCCAGCAGCCTCGCCTGGACTAGCGGGTACAATGAGCAGTTCTTC. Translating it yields CASSLAWTSGYNEQFF.

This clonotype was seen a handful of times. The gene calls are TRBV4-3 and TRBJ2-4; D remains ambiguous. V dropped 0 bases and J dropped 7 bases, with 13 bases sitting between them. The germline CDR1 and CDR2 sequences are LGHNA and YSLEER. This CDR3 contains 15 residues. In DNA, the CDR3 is TGCGCCAGCAGCCAAGATCTCGGTACCTCGAACATTCAGTACTTC. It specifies CASSQDLGTSNIQYF.

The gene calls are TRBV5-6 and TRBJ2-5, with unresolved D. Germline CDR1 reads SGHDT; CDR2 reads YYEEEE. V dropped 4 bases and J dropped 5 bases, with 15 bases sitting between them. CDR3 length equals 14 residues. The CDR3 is CASSQPLRRETQYF. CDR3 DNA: TGTGCCAGCAGCCAACCACTACGTAGGGAGACCCAGTACTTC.

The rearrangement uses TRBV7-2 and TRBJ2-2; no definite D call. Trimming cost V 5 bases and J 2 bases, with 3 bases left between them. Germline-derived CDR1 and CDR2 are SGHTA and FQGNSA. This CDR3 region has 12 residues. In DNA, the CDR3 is TGTGCCAGCAGCAGTAACACCGGGGAGCTGTTTTTT. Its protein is CASSSNTGELFF.

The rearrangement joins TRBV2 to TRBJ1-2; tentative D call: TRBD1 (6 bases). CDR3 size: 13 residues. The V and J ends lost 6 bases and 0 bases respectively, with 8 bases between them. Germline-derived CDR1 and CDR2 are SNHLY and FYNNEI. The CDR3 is CASRGASNYGYTF. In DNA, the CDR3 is TGTGCCAGCAGGGGGGCCTCTAACTATGGCTACACCTTC.

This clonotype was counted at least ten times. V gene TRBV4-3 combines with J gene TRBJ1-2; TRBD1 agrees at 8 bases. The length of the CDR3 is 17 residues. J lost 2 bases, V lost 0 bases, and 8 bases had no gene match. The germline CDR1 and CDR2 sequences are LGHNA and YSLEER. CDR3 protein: CASSQDWQGAVNYGYTF. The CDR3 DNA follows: TGCGCCAGCAGCCAAGATTGGCAGGGGGCTGTAAACTATGGCTACACCTTC.

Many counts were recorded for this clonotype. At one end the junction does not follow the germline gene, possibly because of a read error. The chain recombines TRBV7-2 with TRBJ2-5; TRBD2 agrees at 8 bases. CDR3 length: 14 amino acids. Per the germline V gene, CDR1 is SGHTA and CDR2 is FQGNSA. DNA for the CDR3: TGTGCCAGCAGCCTAGCGGGCGTCCAAGAGACCCAGTACTTC. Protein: CASSLAGVQETQYF.

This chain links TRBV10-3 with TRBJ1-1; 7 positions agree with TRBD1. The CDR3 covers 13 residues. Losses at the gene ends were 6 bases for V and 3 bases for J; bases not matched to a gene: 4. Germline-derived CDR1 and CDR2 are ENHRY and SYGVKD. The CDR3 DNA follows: TGTGCCATCAGGGGAACAGGGGACACTGAAGCTTTCTTT. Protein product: CAIRGTGDTEAFF.